These T cell receptor beta chains were read from a single sample in a study of technical replicates of blood from four donors. Sequencing was performed with immunoSEQ multiplex PCR; in TCRdb, only in-frame clones are kept and a portion is missing. The sample carries under 85,000 clones, 91% recorded once. Sequencing was carried out using T cells isolated from PBMCs. These receptors originate from a human donor in good health. Some clones in this sample may be carry-over from other donors' samples. Each CDR3 is given with its conserved first and last residue. Each record gives: CDR3 DNA, CDR3 protein, J gene, clone size, CDR3 length, D gene, V gene. A D gene is named only where the DNA matches it firmly. Size is stated for part of the rows, as once, few or many counts, or as a class when the clone is expanded.

CDR3 DNA: TGTGCCAGCAGCAAAGGGGGACTAGCGTCAGATACGCAGTATTTT; CDR3 protein: CASSKGGLASDTQYF; J gene: TRBJ2-3; clone size: .; CDR3 length: 15; D gene: TRBD2; V gene: TRBV5-4
CDR3 DNA: TGTGCCAGCAGCTTGGGACTAGCGGAAATAACAGATACGCAGTATTTT; CDR3 protein: CASSLGLAEITDTQYF; J gene: TRBJ2-3; clone size: .; CDR3 length: 16; D gene: TRBD2; V gene: TRBV5-4
CDR3 DNA: TGTGCCAGCACCCCGTTTCTCGGACAGGGGAAAGTGAGGTACACCTTC; CDR3 protein: CASTPFLGQGKVRYTF; J gene: TRBJ1-2; clone size: .; CDR3 length: 16; D gene: TRBD1; V gene: TRBV2
CDR3 DNA: TGTGCCAGCAGTATCAGGGGATCCGAAGCTTTCTTT; CDR3 protein: CASSIRGSEAFF; J gene: TRBJ1-1; clone size: .; CDR3 length: 12; D gene: .; V gene: TRBV27
CDR3 DNA: TGTGCCAGCAGCTTAGGACTAGAGGTGGAGACCCAGTACTTC; CDR3 protein: CASSLGLEVETQYF; J gene: TRBJ2-5; clone size: once; CDR3 length: 14; D gene: .; V gene: TRBV7-2
CDR3 DNA: TGCGCCAGCAGGGAGGATAGCAATCAGCCCCAGCATTTT; CDR3 protein: CASREDSNQPQHF; J gene: TRBJ1-5; clone size: .; CDR3 length: 13; D gene: .; V gene: TRBV5-1
CDR3 DNA: TGTGCCACACAACTCAAGACAGGGACCGGAGAGACCCAGTACTTC; CDR3 protein: CATQLKTGTGETQYF; J gene: TRBJ2-5; clone size: .; CDR3 length: 15; D gene: TRBD1; V gene: TRBV2
CDR3 DNA: TGTGCCAGCAGCTTAATGACTAGCGGGAGGAATGAGCAGTTCTTC; CDR3 protein: CASSLMTSGRNEQFF; J gene: TRBJ2-1; clone size: .; CDR3 length: 15; D gene: TRBD2; V gene: TRBV7-8
CDR3 DNA: TGTGCCAGCAGCTTAGGGACTACTACCTACGAGCAGTACTTC; CDR3 protein: CASSLGTTTYEQYF; J gene: TRBJ2-7; clone size: .; CDR3 length: 14; D gene: .; V gene: TRBV11-2
CDR3 DNA: TGTGCCAGCAGTTTAACCGGGACAGTTCACTCTGGGGCCAACGTCCTGACTTTC; CDR3 protein: CASSLTGTVHSGANVLTF; J gene: TRBJ2-6; clone size: .; CDR3 length: 18; D gene: TRBD1; V gene: TRBV27
CDR3 DNA: TGTGCCAGCAGCAACTTAGGAAACACCATATATTTT; CDR3 protein: CASSNLGNTIYF; J gene: TRBJ1-3; clone size: .; CDR3 length: 12; D gene: .; V gene: TRBV5-4
CDR3 DNA: TGCGCCAGCAGCCGAAAGCGGGAGATGGGAGATACGCAGTATTTT; CDR3 protein: CASSRKREMGDTQYF; J gene: TRBJ2-3; clone size: .; CDR3 length: 15; D gene: TRBD2; V gene: TRBV4-1
CDR3 DNA: TGTGCCAGCGCGGGCAGAACCCAAGAGACCCAGTACTTC; CDR3 protein: CASAGRTQETQYF; J gene: TRBJ2-5; clone size: .; CDR3 length: 13; D gene: .; V gene: TRBV7-3
CDR3 DNA: TGTGCCAGCAGTTTAACCCCGACAACGAGTGGGGAGACCCAGTACTTC; CDR3 protein: CASSLTPTTSGETQYF; J gene: TRBJ2-5; clone size: .; CDR3 length: 16; D gene: .; V gene: TRBV28
CDR3 DNA: TGCGCCACCTCACCTCGACAGGGAAGAGAGCTTATGGACGAGCAGTACTTC; CDR3 protein: CATSPRQGRELMDEQYF; J gene: TRBJ2-7; clone size: .; CDR3 length: 17; D gene: TRBD1; V gene: TRBV5-1
CDR3 DNA: TGTGCCAGCAGTAAAGCTTACAATGAGCAGTTCTTC; CDR3 protein: CASSKAYNEQFF; J gene: TRBJ2-1; clone size: .; CDR3 length: 12; D gene: .; V gene: TRBV27
CDR3 DNA: TGTGCCAGTAGTATAGACATCGGGGAAAAACTGTTTTTT; CDR3 protein: CASSIDIGEKLFF; J gene: TRBJ1-4; clone size: .; CDR3 length: 13; D gene: .; V gene: TRBV19
CDR3 DNA: TGCGCCAGCAGCGCAATCCGGGACAGCTCCGAGCAGTACTTC; CDR3 protein: CASSAIRDSSEQYF; J gene: TRBJ2-7; clone size: .; CDR3 length: 14; D gene: TRBD1; V gene: TRBV5-1
CDR3 DNA: TGTGCCAGCAGTTCTAACCCAGATACGCAGTATTTT; CDR3 protein: CASSSNPDTQYF; J gene: TRBJ2-3; clone size: .; CDR3 length: 12; D gene: .; V gene: TRBV28
CDR3 DNA: TGTGCCAGCAGCAAGGGCCCAGCGGGGGCAGGGAGCTACACCTTC; CDR3 protein: CASSKGPAGAGSYTF; J gene: TRBJ1-2; clone size: .; CDR3 length: 15; D gene: .; V gene: TRBV7-3
CDR3 DNA: TGTGCCAGCAGCCCCTTTAAGGGACAGGGGGCGAACACTGAAGCTTTCTTT; CDR3 protein: CASSPFKGQGANTEAFF; J gene: TRBJ1-1; clone size: .; CDR3 length: 17; D gene: TRBD1; V gene: TRBV7-7
CDR3 DNA: TGTGCCACCCAGGGGGAAAATCAGCCCCAGCATTTT; CDR3 protein: CATQGENQPQHF; J gene: TRBJ1-5; clone size: .; CDR3 length: 12; D gene: TRBD1; V gene: TRBV10-3
CDR3 DNA: TGCGCCAGCAGCCTCATGGGACTAGCGGGAGGAGGAGATACGCAGTATTTT; CDR3 protein: CASSLMGLAGGGDTQYF; J gene: TRBJ2-3; clone size: once; CDR3 length: 17; D gene: TRBD2; V gene: TRBV5-1